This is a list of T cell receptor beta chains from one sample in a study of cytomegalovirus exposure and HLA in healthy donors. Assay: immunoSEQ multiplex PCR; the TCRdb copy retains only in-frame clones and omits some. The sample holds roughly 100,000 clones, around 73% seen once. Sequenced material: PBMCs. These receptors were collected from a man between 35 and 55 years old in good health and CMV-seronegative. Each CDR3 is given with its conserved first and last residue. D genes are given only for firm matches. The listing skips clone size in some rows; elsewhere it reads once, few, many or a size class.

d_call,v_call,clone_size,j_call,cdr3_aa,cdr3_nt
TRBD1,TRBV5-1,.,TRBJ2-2,CASTRTGQLNTGELFF,TGCGCCAGCACCAGAACGGGACAGCTTAACACCGGGGAGCTGTTTTTT
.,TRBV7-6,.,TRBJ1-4,CASSLMADEKLFF,TGTGCCAGCAGCTTAATGGCAGATGAAAAACTGTTTTTT
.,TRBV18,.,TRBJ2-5,CASSGDTQETQYF,TGTGCCAGCTCAGGGGACACCCAAGAGACCCAGTACTTC
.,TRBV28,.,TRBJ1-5,CASSSQGFGNQPQHF,TGTGCCAGCAGTTCCCAGGGCTTTGGCAATCAGCCCCAGCATTTT
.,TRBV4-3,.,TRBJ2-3,CASSPGAISWETDTQYF,TGCGCCAGCAGCCCGGGAGCGATTAGCTGGGAGACAGATACGCAGTATTTT
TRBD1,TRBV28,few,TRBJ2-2,CASSPRSGGDTGELFF,TGTGCCAGCAGTCCCAGGTCAGGGGGAGACACCGGGGAGCTGTTTTTT
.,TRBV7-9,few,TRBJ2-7,CASSLNSHEQYF,TGTGCCAGCAGCCTGAACTCCCACGAGCAGTACTTC
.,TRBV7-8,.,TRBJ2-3,CASSLETSYYTDTQYF,TGTGCCAGCAGCTTAGAAACTAGCTACTACACAGATACGCAGTATTTT
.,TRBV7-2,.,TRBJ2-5,CASSGGSGKLGFAGTQYF,TGTGCCAGCAGCGGCGGATCCGGGAAGCTTGGTTTTGCTGGGACCCAGTACTTC
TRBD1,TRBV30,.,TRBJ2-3,CAWSAGQGGADTQYF,TGTGCCTGGAGTGCGGGACAGGGGGGTGCAGATACGCAGTATTTT
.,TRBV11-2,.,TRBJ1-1,CASSTTIGVLTEAFF,TGTGCCAGCAGCACGACAATAGGGGTTCTCACTGAAGCTTTCTTT
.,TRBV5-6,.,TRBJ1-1,CASSPRVNTEAFF,TGTGCCAGCAGCCCCAGGGTGAACACTGAAGCTTTCTTT
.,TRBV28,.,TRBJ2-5,CASSPIGGVQETQYF,TGTGCCAGCAGTCCCATTGGAGGAGTCCAAGAGACCCAGTACTTC
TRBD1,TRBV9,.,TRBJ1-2,CASSVGRTGTNYGYTF,TGTGCCAGCAGCGTAGGTCGGACAGGGACTAACTATGGCTACACCTTC
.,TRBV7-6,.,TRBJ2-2,CASSSDSHTGELFF,TGTGCCAGCAGCTCCGACAGCCACACCGGGGAGCTGTTTTTT
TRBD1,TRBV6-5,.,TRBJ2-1,CASSRQGSEQFF,TGTGCCAGCAGCAGACAGGGGTCTGAGCAGTTCTTC
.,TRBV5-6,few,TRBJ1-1,CASSVLNTEAFF,TGTGCCAGCAGCGTCTTGAACACTGAAGCTTTCTTT
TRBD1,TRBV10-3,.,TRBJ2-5,CAISRQGGETQYF,TGTGCCATCAGCCGACAGGGTGGGGAGACCCAGTACTTC
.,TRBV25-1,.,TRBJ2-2,CASSESVPHSTGELFF,TGTGCCAGCAGTGAGTCCGTGCCGCACTCAACCGGGGAGCTGTTTTTT
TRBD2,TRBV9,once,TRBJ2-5,CASSTRTSGPQETQYF,TGTGCCAGCAGCACTCGGACTAGCGGGCCGCAAGAGACCCAGTACTTC
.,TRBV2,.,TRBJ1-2,CASSERGYGYTF,TGTGCCAGCAGTGAAAGGGGATATGGCTACACCTTC
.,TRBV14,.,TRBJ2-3,CASSLRLGDTQYF,TGTGCCAGCAGCCTTAGACTAGGAGATACGCAGTATTTT